These 4 T cell receptor beta chains share one sample of origin, sequenced in a study of identical twins. Each CDR3 protein is one row after TCRdb ran MiXCR on the 5' RACE reads. The table shows more than 1.5 million distinct CDR3 sequences, with about 32% occurring only once. Source material: cord blood. Receptors originate from a newborn girl in good health.

This chain's CDR3 is CAISESTSGTYNEQFF. The CDR3 DNA follows: TGTGCCATCAGTGAGTCGACTAGCGGGACATACAATGAGCAGTTCTTC. This chain connects TRBV10-3 to TRBJ2-1; 11 positions match TRBD2. CDR3 length: 16 residues. Losses at the gene ends were 0 bases for V and 4 bases for J; bases not matched to a gene: 2. From germline, CDR1 is ENHRY and CDR2 SYGVKD.

The gene calls are TRBV9 and TRBJ2-5; D gene unclear. The germline CDR1 and CDR2 sequences are SGDLS and YYNGEE. With 1 base removed from V and 2 bases from J, the gap between germline ends came to 9 bases. The CDR3 length is 14 residues. In DNA, the CDR3 is TGTGCCAGCAGCGTATACGCGGAGCAAGAGACCCAGTACTTC. This gives the protein CASSVYAEQETQYF.

This clonotype occurred a few times. The chain recombines TRBV6-1 with TRBJ1-1, with TRBD1 matching 7 bases. V lost 7 bases, J lost 7 bases, and 12 bases stayed unmatched. This CDR3 has 14 amino acids. Germline V gene lookup returns CDR1 MNHNS and CDR2 SASEGT. The CDR3 spells CASTHDRVEGEAFF. The CDR3 region has the DNA TGTGCCAGCACTCACGACAGGGTTGAGGGTGAAGCTTTCTTT.

A few counts support this clonotype. CDR3 bases: TGTGCCTGGAGGCAACCCAGGGACAGGGGAACCTACGAGCAGTACTTC. Translating gives CAWRQPRDRGTYEQYF. This chain joins TRBV30 and TRBJ2-7; 10 bases align to TRBD1. Germline values: CDR1 GTSNPN, CDR2 SVGIG (reference sequence). The V and J ends lost 3 bases and 2 bases, in that order; junction bases with no gene match: 10. There are 16 residues in the CDR3. Complete variable domain (other parts from reference TRBV30 and TRBJ2-7): SQTIHQWPATLVQPVGSPLSLECTVEGTSNPNLYWYRQAAGRGLQLLFYSVGIGQISSEVPQNLSASRPQDRQFILSSKKLLLSDSGFYLCAWRQPRDRGTYEQYFGPGTRLTVT.